Below are 16 T cell receptor beta chains sequenced from a single sample in a study of cytomegalovirus exposure and HLA in healthy donors. TCRdb's table, derived via immunoSEQ multiplex PCR, lists solely in-frame clones and lacks some. The table has about 330,000 clones, more than 80% seen once. Source material: PBMCs. The receptors here all came from a woman aged 18-29 years in good health and CMV-seronegative.

This clone was picked up one time. J is TRBJ2-5 and V is TRBV5-1; D possibly corresponds to TRBD2 (6 bases). CDR3 length equals 16 residues. Germline values: CDR1 SGHRS, CDR2 YFSETQ. The V end lost 4 bases, the J end lost 4 bases, and 20 bases lay between the germline ends. Here the CDR3 DNA reads TGCGCCAGCAGCCCGGAGGGTGGGAATGGTCGAGAGACCCAGTACTTC. Amino acids: CASSPEGGNGRETQYF.

The chain links TRBV14 to TRBJ1-2; D is possibly TRBD1 (5 bases). CDR3 length: 17 amino acids. The V gene's germline CDR1 is SGHDN and CDR2 FVKESK. Trimming took 4 bases from V and 2 from J, leaving 20 bases between them. The CDR3, as DNA: TGTGCCAGCAGCCTCCGGCTGGGGGACTACACCAACTATGGCTACACCTTC. Encoded protein: CASSLRLGDYTNYGYTF.

The chain uses TRBV28 and TRBJ1-4; D call uncertain. The CDR3 consists of 15 residues. V lost 5 bases to trimming and J lost 0 bases, with 10 bases between them. Germline values: CDR1 MDHEN, CDR2 SYDVKM. CDR3 region: CASSPTDATNEKLFF. CDR3 nucleotide sequence: TGTGCCAGCAGTCCCACAGACGCAACTAATGAAAAACTGTTTTTT.

This clone was seen just once. The CDR3 protein is CASSLVGGYEQYF. CDR3 bases: TGTGCCAGTTCTCTGGTGGGGGGCTACGAGCAGTACTTC. The V call is TRBV19, the J call TRBJ2-7; D may be TRBD2 (6 bases). Germline-derived CDR1 and CDR2 are LNHDA and SQIVND (reference sequence). This CDR3 has 13 residues. Trimming cost V 8 bases and J 3 bases, with 14 bases left between them.

The rearrangement links TRBV19 to TRBJ1-5, with D possibly TRBD1 on 5 matching bases. There are 16 residues in the CDR3. CDR1 is LNHDA and CDR2 is SQIVND in the germline V gene (reference sequence). V dropped 6 bases and J dropped 6 bases, with 21 bases sitting between them. The CDR3 DNA sequence: TGTGCCAGTAGCGGTCAGGGAAGCCTTCAGGGTCAGCCCCAGCATTTT. Translating it yields CASSGQGSLQGQPQHF.

In DNA, the CDR3 is TGCAGTGCTCCCGGGGGGGGGAAACTGTTTTTT. Translating gives CSAPGGGKLFF. The gene calls are TRBV20-1 and TRBJ1-4, with D perhaps TRBD1 (5 bases). Germline CDR1 and CDR2: DFQATT and SNEGSKA (reference sequence). Between the trimmed V and J ends, which lost 5 bases and 11 bases, there was a span of 12 bases. The CDR3 sequence is 11 residues long.

The chain joins TRBV29-1 to TRBJ2-1, with 12 nucleotides matching TRBD1. The germline V gene has CDR1 SQVTM and CDR2 ANQGSEA. V lost 6 bases to trimming and J lost 5 bases; unmatched junction nucleotides: 2. CDR3 length: 13 amino acids. The CDR3 reads CSVGQGANNEQFF. CDR3 DNA: TGCAGCGTGGGACAGGGGGCGAACAATGAGCAGTTCTTC.

The genes are TRBV9 and TRBJ2-1, with 8 bases fitting TRBD2. Germline CDR1 and CDR2: SGDLS and YYNGEE. J was trimmed by 3 bases and V by 3 bases; bases with no gene match: 8. The CDR3 has 16 amino acids. CDR3 nucleotides: TGTGCCAGCAGCGCGCAAGGAACTAGCGGCTACAATGAGCAGTTCTTC. Residues: CASSAQGTSGYNEQFF.

The chain is built from TRBV9 and TRBJ1-5, with 12 bases identical to TRBD1. This CDR3 comprises 23 residues. The V gene end was trimmed by 0 bases and the J gene end by 2 bases; junction bases not matched to a gene: 21. Germline loops: CDR1 SGDLS, CDR2 YYNGEE. The CDR3 DNA reads TGTGCCAGCAGCGTAGTTACAGACCAACCGGGACAGGGGGCTTTTATTGGCAATCAGCCCCAGCATTTT. Protein sequence: CASSVVTDQPGQGAFIGNQPQHF.

The V gene is TRBV7-9, the J gene TRBJ1-3; D might be TRBD1 (5 bases). Germline lookup yields CDR1 SEHNR and CDR2 FQNEAQ (reference sequence). Trimming removed 7 bases from V and 0 bases from J, with 13 bases in between. CDR3 length equals 15 residues. The CDR3 nucleotides read TGTGCCAGCATCGATACAGGCCACTCTGGAAACACCATATATTTT. This sequence encodes CASIDTGHSGNTIYF.

The chain has TRBV27 and TRBJ2-2, with 8 bases lining up with TRBD2. Trimming removed 6 bases from V and 7 bases from J; junction bases left unmatched: 13. Germline V gives CDR1 MNHEY, CDR2 SMNVEV (reference sequence). This CDR3 has 16 amino acids. The CDR3 region is CASSLTGGLLGGELFF. The CDR3 region has the DNA TGTGCCAGCAGCCTAACGGGAGGGCTGTTGGGCGGGGAGCTGTTTTTT.

The chain carries TRBV6-6 and TRBJ2-5, with 12 positions matching TRBD2. The trim removed 6 bases at V and 5 bases at J, leaving 10 bases unmatched. The CDR3 covers 16 residues. Germline-derived CDR1 and CDR2 are MNHNY and SVGAGI (reference sequence). This chain's CDR3 is CASSPSGRAGMETQYF. In nucleotides, the CDR3 is TGTGCCAGCAGCCCTAGCGGGAGGGCCGGGATGGAGACCCAGTACTTC.

The genes are TRBV2 and TRBJ2-2, with 14 positions matching TRBD2. The CDR3 totals 18 residues. V was pared by 6 bases and J by 3 bases, with 9 bases of the junction left unmatched. The V gene's germline CDR1 is SNHLY and CDR2 FYNNEI. The CDR3 nucleotides are TGTGCCAGCAGGGAGACTAGCGGGAGGGCCGCTCACACCGGGGAGCTGTTTTTT. Its translation: CASRETSGRAAHTGELFF.

The chain couples TRBV27 to TRBJ2-5; 7 bases are a match to TRBD2. The length of the CDR3 is 17 residues. Unmatched junction bases numbered 18, after V lost 7 bases and J lost 4 bases. Germline CDR1 is MNHEY and CDR2 is SMNVEV (reference sequence). CDR3 loop: CASTAPRGFGGRETQYF. The CDR3 region has the DNA TGTGCCAGCACCGCACCTCGGGGGTTCGGGGGGAGAGAGACCCAGTACTTC.

The gene calls are TRBV19 and TRBJ1-1, with D tentatively TRBD1 (6 bases). Germline loops: CDR1 LNHDA, CDR2 SQIVND (reference sequence). The CDR3 runs 15 residues. With 7 bases removed from V and 1 base from J, the gap between germline ends came to 16 bases. CDR3 protein: CASMGKGTPNTEAFF. CDR3 coding DNA: TGTGCCAGTATGGGAAAAGGGACACCGAACACTGAAGCTTTCTTT.

The chain has TRBV28 and TRBJ1-5, with 10 bases aligning to TRBD1. J was trimmed by 6 bases and V by 3 bases; bases with no gene match: 5. Germline-derived CDR1 and CDR2 are MDHEN and SYDVKM. This CDR3 region has 15 residues. CDR3 region: CASSFRQGAGQPQHF. The CDR3 DNA reads as TGTGCCAGCAGTTTCCGACAGGGGGCAGGTCAGCCCCAGCATTTT. Using reference TRBV28 and TRBJ1-5 for the parts outside the CDR3, the full variable domain is DVKVTQSSRYLVKRTGEKVFLECVQDMDHENMFWYRQDPGLGLRLIYFSYDVKMKEKGDIPEGYSVSREKKERFSLILESASTNQTSMYLCASSFRQGAGQPQHFGDGTRLSIL.